Shown below are 2 T cell receptor beta chains from a single sample sequenced in a study of T cells in Graves' hyperthyroidism and ophthalmopathy. What was amplified from RNA transcripts were TCR beta CDR3 regions. The TCR CDR3 was amplified in a first-round RT-PCR using the HTBI primer set. TCRdb independently ran MiXCR on the multiplex PCR reads; one entry per CDR3 protein. Of hundreds of thousands of distinct CDR3 sequences in the sample, roughly 15% were seen once. Specimen: blood. Receptors were obtained from a woman aged 18-35 years with Graves' ophthalmopathy.

This clonotype was seen repeatedly, ten times or more. This chain's CDR3 is CASSPSSGGVYEQYF. For the CDR3, the DNA is TGTGCCAGCTCACCTTCTAGCGGGGGGGTTTACGAGCAGTACTTC. The gene calls are TRBV18 and TRBJ2-7, with TRBD2 identical over 12 bases. Germline assignment: CDR1 KGHSH and CDR2 LQKENI. This CDR3 is built from 15 residues. The trim removed 3 bases at V and 4 bases at J, leaving 4 bases unmatched.

This clonotype was recorded at least ten times. This chain uses TRBV18 with TRBJ1-1; 12 bases align to TRBD1. The ends lost 5 bases at V and 4 bases at J; junction bases unmatched: 11. Germline loops: CDR1 KGHSH, CDR2 LQKENI. This CDR3 comprises 17 residues. The CDR3 DNA follows: TGTGCCAGCTCATCAATCCGGGACAGGGGGCATGTCACTGAAGCTTTCTTT. This translates into CASSSIRDRGHVTEAFF.